The 29 T cell receptor beta chains listed next were all sequenced from one sample in a study of blood T cell repertoires in COVID-19. Profiling relied on immunoSEQ multiplex PCR, and the TCRdb table lists in-frame clones only, not all of them. The data hold tens of thousands of clones, with roughly 86% observed a single time. Sequenced material: peripheral blood. The receptors stem from a man aged 50 or older with acute or convalescent COVID-19.

This rearrangement joins TRBV27 to TRBJ2-7; TRBD2 matches 12 bases. The V gene end was trimmed by 9 bases and the J gene end by 3 bases; junction bases not matched to a gene: 3. The CDR3 sequence is 13 residues long. Per the germline V gene, CDR1 is MNHEY and CDR2 is SMNVEV (reference sequence). The CDR3 DNA follows: TGTGCCAGTCGGACTAGCGGGGTCTACGAGCAGTACTTC. It encodes CASRTSGVYEQYF.

The chain combines TRBV6-5 with TRBJ1-6, with a tentative D call TRBD1 (5 bases). Germline lookup yields CDR1 MNHEY and CDR2 SVGAGI. V shed 6 bases and J shed 7 bases, with 13 bases lying between them. The CDR3 has 14 amino acids. As DNA, the CDR3 is TGTGCCAGCAGAGACACGGGGGTCAATTCACCCCTCCACTTT. This translates into CASRDTGVNSPLHF.

This rearrangement joins TRBV23-1 to TRBJ1-3, with TRBD1 matching over 9 bases. TRBV23-1 counts as an open reading frame of uncertain function. The trim removed 6 bases at V and 3 bases at J, leaving 6 bases unmatched. There are 15 residues in the CDR3. This chain's CDR3 is CASSLGQGNGNTIYF. The CDR3 bases are TGCGCCAGCAGCCTGGGACAGGGCAATGGAAACACCATATATTTT.

The chain recombines TRBV6-5 with TRBJ1-6; 7 bases map to TRBD1. Losses at the gene ends were 0 bases for V and 6 bases for J; bases not matched to a gene: 5. Germline lookup yields CDR1 MNHEY and CDR2 SVGAGI. This CDR3 region has 16 residues. The CDR3 here is CASSYSTGVGNSPLHF. CDR3 DNA: TGTGCCAGCAGTTACTCCACAGGGGTGGGTAATTCACCCCTCCACTTT.

This clone was seen only once. V and J are TRBV28 and TRBJ1-2; perhaps TRBD1 as D (5 bases). The CDR3 length is 13 residues. Germline CDR1 is MDHEN and CDR2 is SYDVKM. V was clipped by 3 bases and J by 4 bases, with 9 bases between them. The CDR3 protein is CASSLGLIYGYTF. The CDR3 coding sequence is TGTGCCAGCAGTTTGGGGCTGATCTATGGCTACACCTTC.

The V call is TRBV25-1, the J call TRBJ2-1; 10 bases are shared with TRBD1. Unmatched junction bases numbered 10, after V lost 4 bases and J lost 10 bases. This CDR3 comprises 15 residues. Germline CDR1 is MGHDK and CDR2 is SYGVNS. This CDR3 is CASSGRDRGNLEQFF. CDR3 sequence (DNA): TGTGCCAGCAGTGGCCGGGACAGGGGTAATTTGGAGCAGTTCTTC. Supplemented by reference TRBV25-1 and TRBJ2-1, the full variable domain reads EADIYQTPRYLVIGTGKKITLECSQTMGHDKMYWYQQDPGMELHLIHYSYGVNSTEKGDLSSESTVSRIRTEHFPLTLESARPSHTSQYLCASSGRDRGNLEQFFGPGTRLTVL.

The V gene is TRBV2, the J gene TRBJ2-5; 7 nucleotides agree with TRBD2. CDR1 SNHLY and CDR2 FYNNEI come from the germline V gene. V gave up 3 bases and J gave up 5 bases; unmatched junction bases: 9. The CDR3 length is 15 residues. The CDR3 spells CASSEASGEFETQYF. CDR3 coding DNA: TGTGCCAGCAGTGAGGCCAGCGGGGAGTTCGAGACCCAGTACTTC.

The gene calls are TRBV7-8 and TRBJ1-5; 7 bases line up with TRBD1. Germline-derived CDR1 and CDR2 are SGHVS and FQNEAQ. The CDR3 is 14 amino acids. The V and J ends lost 3 bases and 2 bases, in that order; junction bases with no gene match: 1. The CDR3 DNA reads TGTGCCAGCAGCTTGGACAGGCGCAATCAGCCCCAGCATTTT. Its translation is CASSLDRRNQPQHF.

The V call is TRBV28, the J call TRBJ2-3; D is ambiguous. The germline CDR1 and CDR2 sequences are MDHEN and SYDVKM. With 5 bases removed from V and 5 bases from J, the gap between germline ends came to 14 bases. CDR3 size: 14 residues. For the CDR3, the DNA is TGTGCCAGCAGTACCTCTGGGCCCGTAGATACGCAGTATTTT. Its translation: CASSTSGPVDTQYF.

This chain links TRBV7-9 with TRBJ2-5, with 8 bases identical to TRBD1. CDR1 and CDR2 (germline): SEHNR, FQNEAQ (reference sequence). The CDR3 sequence is 14 residues long. V trimming: 4 bases; J trimming: 5 bases; junction bases outside the gene matches: 6. In DNA form, the CDR3 reads TGTGCCAGCAGCTCCGGGACAGGCGACGAGACCCAGTACTTC. As protein: CASSSGTGDETQYF.

The V and J genes are TRBV27 and TRBJ1-4, with unresolved D. With 5 bases removed from V and 5 bases from J, the gap between germline ends came to 15 bases. CDR1 and CDR2 from the germline V gene are MNHEY and SMNVEV (reference sequence). This CDR3 is 15 amino acids long. In DNA, the CDR3 is TGTGCCAGCAGTCCCCGGGGAGGGATGAATGAAAAACTGTTTTTT. It specifies CASSPRGGMNEKLFF. Together with reference TRBV27 and TRBJ1-4, the CDR3 gives the full variable domain: EAQVTQNPRYLITVTGKKLTVTCSQNMNHEYMSWYRQDPGLGLRQIYYSMNVEVTDKGDVPEGYKVSRKEKRNFPLILESPSPNQTSLYFCASSPRGGMNEKLFFGSGTQLSVL.

This chain links TRBV19 with TRBJ1-5; the match to TRBD1 covers 7 bases. Germline V gene data show CDR1 as LNHDA and CDR2 as SQIVND (reference sequence). V was clipped by 3 bases and J by 2 bases; unmatched bases: 4. The CDR3 sequence is 15 residues long. CDR3 DNA: TGTGCCAGTAGTATCACAGGGGATGGCAATCAGCCCCAGCATTTT. This encodes CASSITGDGNQPQHF.

The chain is built from TRBV28 and TRBJ2-1; 10 positions match TRBD2. Germline V lookup: CDR1 MDHEN, CDR2 SYDVKM. The CDR3 sequence is 15 residues long. The ends lost 5 bases at V and 7 bases at J; junction bases unmatched: 8. The CDR3, as DNA: TGTGCCAGCAGTGCCTCTAGCGGGAGTTTAAATGAGCAGTTCTTC. Protein product: CASSASSGSLNEQFF.

The V call is TRBV27, the J call TRBJ2-5; 7 bases align to TRBD1. Trimming at V came to 2 bases and at J to 7 bases, leaving 10 bases not matched to a gene. Germline V CDR1 and CDR2: MNHEY, SMNVEV (reference sequence). This CDR3 is 15 amino acids long. The CDR3 region is CASSLMTGSERTQYF. The CDR3 bases are TGTGCCAGCAGTTTAATGACAGGGTCCGAGCGGACCCAGTACTTC.

The CDR3 sequence is CASSFSTGKSTGELFF. The CDR3 nucleotides read TGTGCCAGCAGCTTCTCGACAGGGAAGTCGACCGGGGAGCTGTTTTTT. This chain links TRBV7-8 with TRBJ2-2; 7 bases agree with TRBD1. The germline CDR1 and CDR2 sequences are SGHVS and FQNEAQ. The length of the CDR3 is 16 residues. J was trimmed by 5 bases and V by 3 bases; bases with no gene match: 9.

The chain links TRBV6-5 to TRBJ2-3, with 11 bases lining up with TRBD2. The CDR3 sequence is 16 residues long. V lost 0 bases and J lost 5; bases outside the gene matches: 4. The germline CDR1 and CDR2 sequences are MNHEY and SVGAGI. The DNA of the CDR3 is TGTGCCAGCAGTTACTCGACTAGCGGGGTAAAAGATACGCAGTATTTT. Translating it yields CASSYSTSGVKDTQYF.

The chain couples TRBV5-4 to TRBJ1-4; weak D call: TRBD1 (6 bases). The V gene's germline CDR1 is SGHNT and CDR2 YYREEE (reference sequence). V gave up 4 bases and J gave up 2 bases, with 12 bases separating them. This CDR3 comprises 15 residues. CDR3 amino acids: CASSLGTGTNEKLFF. CDR3 sequence (DNA): TGTGCCAGCAGCCTAGGAACAGGGACTAATGAAAAACTGTTTTTT.

This chain uses TRBV20-1 with TRBJ2-7, with D possibly matching TRBD2 (6 bases). Germline CDR1 and CDR2: DFQATT and SNEGSKA (reference sequence). V was trimmed by 3 bases and J by 4 bases, leaving 16 bases between them. The CDR3 extends over 14 amino acids. CDR3 nucleotides: TGCAGTGCTAGTAACCCGGAGGGTCGTTACGAGCAGTACTTC. It encodes CSASNPEGRYEQYF.

The chain links TRBV3-1 (or the pseudogene TRBV3-2) to TRBJ1-5; no clear D. There are 15 residues in the CDR3. Trimming shortened V by 3 bases and J by 3 bases, and 12 bases separated the two germline ends. Germline assignment: CDR1 LGHDT and CDR2 YNNKEL (reference sequence). This CDR3 is CASSQDLIANQPQHF. As DNA, the CDR3 is TGTGCCAGCAGCCAGGATCTGATAGCCAATCAGCCCCAGCATTTT.

The chain joins TRBV5-1 to TRBJ1-4; TRBD1 matches 8 bases. J gave up 6 bases and V 2 bases, and 3 bases lay outside the gene matches. The length of the CDR3 is 14 residues. Per the germline V gene, CDR1 is SGHRS and CDR2 is YFSETQ. CDR3 bases: TGCGCCAGCAGCTTAAACAGGGGGGATGAAAAACTGTTTTTT. Translating it yields CASSLNRGDEKLFF.

V and J are TRBV9 and TRBJ1-2; TRBD1 matches 7 bases. The germline gives CDR1 SGDLS, CDR2 YYNGEE. With V trimmed by 4 bases and J by 1 base, 7 bases remained unmatched. The length of the CDR3 is 15 residues. The CDR3 region has the DNA TGTGCCAGCAGCCCAGCGGACAGGAGTAACTATGGCTACACCTTC. It specifies CASSPADRSNYGYTF.

The rearrangement uses TRBV6-6 and TRBJ1-2, with TRBD1 as a possible D gene (6 bases). Per germline, CDR1 MNHNY and CDR2 SVGAGI (reference sequence). The V and J ends lost 2 bases and 4 bases respectively, with 17 bases between them. The CDR3 consists of 16 residues. CDR3 in DNA: TGTGCCAGCAGTTACCCTTCCCCAGACAGGACCTATGGCTACACCTTC. It translates to CASSYPSPDRTYGYTF.

The chain has TRBV4-1 and TRBJ2-1; 8 bases align to TRBD2. Trimming at V came to 3 bases and at J to 8 bases, leaving 9 bases not matched to a gene. The CDR3 is made up of 15 amino acids. The V gene's germline CDR1 is MGHRA and CDR2 YSYEKL. In DNA, the CDR3 is TGCGCCAGCAGCCATATGGAGACTAGCGACTATGAGCAGTTCTTC. Encoded protein: CASSHMETSDYEQFF.

The J gene is TRBJ1-5, the V gene TRBV6-6; no definite D call. The CDR3 runs 11 residues. Germline CDR1 reads MNHNY; CDR2 reads SVGAGI (reference sequence). Trimming pared 8 bases from V and 6 bases from J, leaving 8 bases between. CDR3 DNA sequence: TGTGCCAGCGGTGAGGGTCAGCCCCAGCATTTT. This codes for CASGEGQPQHF.

This clone has just a few counts. This chain joins TRBV7-6 and TRBJ1-4, with D possibly matching TRBD1 (6 bases). V dropped 6 bases and J dropped 7 bases, with 18 bases sitting between them. This CDR3 has 15 amino acids. Looked up from germline, CDR1 is SGHVS and CDR2 is FNYEAQ. In nucleotides, the CDR3 is TGTGCCAGCAGTCTAACGGGGGGCCCGGGTGAAAAACTGTTTTTT. It is translated as CASSLTGGPGEKLFF.

The chain is built from TRBV11-2 and TRBJ2-1, with TRBD2 matching over 12 bases. The CDR3 has 19 amino acids. Trimming at V came to 7 bases and at J to 2 bases, leaving 15 bases not matched to a gene. Germline CDR1 SGHAT, CDR2 FQNNGV. The CDR3 DNA is TGTGCCAGCACCTGGGGACTAGCGGGCACTTCTCCGGCCTACAATGAGCAGTTCTTC. Residues: CASTWGLAGTSPAYNEQFF.

Comments on this clone: This sample also contains other DNA sequences that code for the same CDR3. The chain joins TRBV28 to TRBJ1-5; 7 nucleotides align to TRBD1. The J segment lost 4 bases and the V segment lost 9 bases, leaving 3 bases of the junction unmatched. From germline, CDR1 is MDHEN and CDR2 SYDVKM. CDR3 size: 12 residues. The CDR3 is CASRTGNQPQHF. The CDR3 bases are TGTGCCAGTCGGACAGGTAATCAGCCCCAGCATTTT. The variable domain in full, completed from reference TRBV28 and TRBJ1-5, reads DVKVTQSSRYLVKRTGEKVFLECVQDMDHENMFWYRQDPGLGLRLIYFSYDVKMKEKGDIPEGYSVSREKKERFSLILESASTNQTSMYLCASRTGNQPQHFGDGTRLSIL.

This clone was seen a handful of times. This rearrangement joins TRBV5-6 to TRBJ1-1, with 10 bases aligning to TRBD1. Germline values: CDR1 SGHDT, CDR2 YYEEEE. This CDR3 region has 15 residues. Trimming took 3 bases from V and 5 from J; bases not matched to a gene: 7. The CDR3 DNA is TGTGCCAGCAGCTCTACGGACAGGGGGTGGACTGAAGCTTTCTTT. It specifies CASSSTDRGWTEAFF.

This clone was recorded only once. This chain joins TRBV5-1 and TRBJ2-5, with D possibly TRBD1 on 6 matching bases. V lost 3 bases to trimming and J lost 1 base, with 13 bases between them. The germline V gene encodes CDR1 SGHRS and CDR2 YFSETQ. The CDR3 contains 15 residues. The CDR3 sequence: CASSSRDTSQETQYF. The DNA of the CDR3 is TGCGCCAGCAGCTCAAGGGACACCTCCCAAGAGACCCAGTACTTC. The variable domain in full, with the rest retrieved from reference TRBV5-1 and TRBJ2-5, is KAGVTQTPRYLIKTRGQQVTLSCSPISGHRSVSWYQQTPGQGLQFLFEYFSETQRNKGNFPGRFSGRQFSNSRSEMNVSTLELGDSALYLCASSSRDTSQETQYFGPGTRLLVL.